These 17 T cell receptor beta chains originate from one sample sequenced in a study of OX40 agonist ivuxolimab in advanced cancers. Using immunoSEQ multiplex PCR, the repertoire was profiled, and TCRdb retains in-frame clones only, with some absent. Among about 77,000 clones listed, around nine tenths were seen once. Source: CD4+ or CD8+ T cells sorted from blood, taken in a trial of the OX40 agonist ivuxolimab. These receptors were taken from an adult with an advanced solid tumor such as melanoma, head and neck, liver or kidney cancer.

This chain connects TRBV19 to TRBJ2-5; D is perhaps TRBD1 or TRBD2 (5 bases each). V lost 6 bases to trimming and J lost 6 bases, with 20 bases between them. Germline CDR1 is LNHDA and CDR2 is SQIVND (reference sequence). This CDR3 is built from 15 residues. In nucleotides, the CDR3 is TGTGCCAGTAGGACCCGGGACCTCTCTTTCCAGACCCAGTACTTC. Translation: CASRTRDLSFQTQYF.

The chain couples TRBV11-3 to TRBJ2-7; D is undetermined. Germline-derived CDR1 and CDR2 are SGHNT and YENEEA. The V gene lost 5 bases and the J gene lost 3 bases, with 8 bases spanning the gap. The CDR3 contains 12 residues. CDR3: CASSPQDYEQYF. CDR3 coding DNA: TGTGCCAGCAGCCCCCAAGACTACGAGCAGTACTTC.

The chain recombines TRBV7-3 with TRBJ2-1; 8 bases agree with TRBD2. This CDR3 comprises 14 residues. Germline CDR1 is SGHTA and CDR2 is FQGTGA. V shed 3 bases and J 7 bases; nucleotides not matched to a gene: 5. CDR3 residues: CASSFSGKGNEQFF. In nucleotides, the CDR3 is TGTGCCAGCAGCTTTAGCGGGAAGGGAAATGAGCAGTTCTTC.

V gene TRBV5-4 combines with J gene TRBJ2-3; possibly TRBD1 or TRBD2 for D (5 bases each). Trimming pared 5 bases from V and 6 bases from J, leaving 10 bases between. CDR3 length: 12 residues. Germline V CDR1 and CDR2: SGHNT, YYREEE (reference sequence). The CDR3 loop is CASRGTSDTQYF. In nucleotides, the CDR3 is TGTGCCAGCAGGGGGACCTCGGATACGCAGTATTTT.

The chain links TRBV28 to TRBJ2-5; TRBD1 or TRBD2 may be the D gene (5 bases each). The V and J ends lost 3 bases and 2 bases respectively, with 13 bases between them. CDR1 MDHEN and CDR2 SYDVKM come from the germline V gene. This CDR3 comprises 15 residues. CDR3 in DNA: TGTGCCAGCAGTTTCGGGACCACCTATCAAGAGACCCAGTACTTC. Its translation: CASSFGTTYQETQYF.

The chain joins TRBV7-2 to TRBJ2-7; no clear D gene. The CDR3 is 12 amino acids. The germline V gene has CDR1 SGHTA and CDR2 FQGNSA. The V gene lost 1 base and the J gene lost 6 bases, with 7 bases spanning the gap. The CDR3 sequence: CASSLGMGEQYF. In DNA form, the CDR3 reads TGTGCCAGCAGCTTAGGCATGGGCGAGCAGTACTTC.

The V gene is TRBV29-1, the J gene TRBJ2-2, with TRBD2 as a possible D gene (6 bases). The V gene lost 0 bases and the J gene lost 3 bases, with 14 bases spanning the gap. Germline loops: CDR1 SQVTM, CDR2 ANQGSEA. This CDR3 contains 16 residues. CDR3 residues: CSVEDRGLRDTGELFF. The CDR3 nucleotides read TGCAGCGTTGAAGATCGGGGACTCAGGGACACCGGGGAGCTGTTTTTT.

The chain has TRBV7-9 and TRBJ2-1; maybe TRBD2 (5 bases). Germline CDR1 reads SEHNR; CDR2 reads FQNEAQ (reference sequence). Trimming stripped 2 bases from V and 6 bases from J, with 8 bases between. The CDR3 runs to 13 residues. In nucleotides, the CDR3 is TGTGCCAGCAGCTTACCGACTATCAATGAGCAGTTCTTC. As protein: CASSLPTINEQFF.

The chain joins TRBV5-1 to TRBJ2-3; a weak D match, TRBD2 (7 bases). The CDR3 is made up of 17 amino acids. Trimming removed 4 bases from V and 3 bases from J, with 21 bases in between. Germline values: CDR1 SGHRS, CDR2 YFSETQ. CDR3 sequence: CASSRGNKRDSTDTQYF. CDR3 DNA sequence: TGCGCCAGCAGCAGGGGGAACAAGCGGGACTCAACAGATACGCAGTATTTT.

The CDR3 reads CASSSPGGGKRTGELFF. The DNA of the CDR3 is TGTGCCAGCAGCTCCCCGGGAGGGGGAAAGAGGACCGGGGAGCTGTTTTTT. The rearrangement uses TRBV5-4 and TRBJ2-2; TRBD2 aligns across 8 bases. Germline V lookup: CDR1 SGHNT, CDR2 YYREEE (reference sequence). V lost 3 bases and J lost 5; bases outside the gene matches: 12. The CDR3 extends over 17 amino acids.

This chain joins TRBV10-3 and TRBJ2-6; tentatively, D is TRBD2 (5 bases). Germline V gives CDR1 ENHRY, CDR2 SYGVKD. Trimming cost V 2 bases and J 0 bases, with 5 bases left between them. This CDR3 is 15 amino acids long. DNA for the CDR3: TGTGCCATCAGTGAGGGGAGCTCTGGGGCCAACGTCCTGACTTTC. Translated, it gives CAISEGSSGANVLTF.

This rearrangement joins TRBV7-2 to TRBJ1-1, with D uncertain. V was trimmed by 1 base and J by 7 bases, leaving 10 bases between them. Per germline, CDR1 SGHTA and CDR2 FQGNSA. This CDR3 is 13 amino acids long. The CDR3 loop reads CASSLVIGNEAFF. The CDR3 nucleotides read TGTGCCAGCAGCTTAGTAATCGGGAATGAAGCTTTCTTT.

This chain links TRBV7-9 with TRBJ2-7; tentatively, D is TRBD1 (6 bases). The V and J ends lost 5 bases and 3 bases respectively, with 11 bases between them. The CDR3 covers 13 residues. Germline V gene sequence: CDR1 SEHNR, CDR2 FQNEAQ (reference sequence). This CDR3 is CASSRGTSYEQYF. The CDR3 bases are TGTGCCAGCAGCCGAGGGACAAGCTACGAGCAGTACTTC.

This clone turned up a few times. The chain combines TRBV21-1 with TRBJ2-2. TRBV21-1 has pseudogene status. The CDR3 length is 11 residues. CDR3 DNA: TGTGCCAGCAGCATTTGCGGGGAGCTGTTTTTT. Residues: CASSICGELFF.

CDR3 sequence (DNA): TGCGCCAGCAGTACACAAGAGAGGCAGGGGATCTACGAGCAGTACTTC. Amino acids: CASSTQERQGIYEQYF. This chain connects TRBV23-1 to TRBJ2-7; the D gene is possibly TRBD1 (6 bases). TRBV23-1 is labeled an ORF, and its function is uncertain. V was clipped by 5 bases and J by 3 bases, with 20 bases between them. CDR3 length equals 16 residues.

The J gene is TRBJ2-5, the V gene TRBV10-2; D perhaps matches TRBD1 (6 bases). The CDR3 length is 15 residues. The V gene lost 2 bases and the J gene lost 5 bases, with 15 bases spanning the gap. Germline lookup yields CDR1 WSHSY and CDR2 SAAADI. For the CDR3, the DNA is TGCGCCAGCAGTGAGGTCCAGGGGATGGGGGAGACCCAGTACTTC. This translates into CASSEVQGMGETQYF.

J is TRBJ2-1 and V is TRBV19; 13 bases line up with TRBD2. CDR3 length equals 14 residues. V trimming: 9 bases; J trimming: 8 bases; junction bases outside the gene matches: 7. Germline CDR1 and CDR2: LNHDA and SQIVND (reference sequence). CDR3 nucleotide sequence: TGTGCCAGCAGACTAGCGGGAGGCCTTCATGAGCAGTTCTTC. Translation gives CASRLAGGLHEQFF.